This entry describes one T cell receptor (beta chain). The data were obtained in a study of blood T cell repertoires in COVID-19. The wider study: From the United States, Italy and Spain came samples of acute and convalescent COVID-19. The analysed material was cDNA or gDNA that came from T cells, B-cell-depleted T cells, or PBMCs.

Assay used: immunoSEQ multiplex PCR; TCRdb lists only in-frame clones, some missing. The sample yields roughly 260,000 clones, 65% to 80% seen once. Germline lookup yields CDR1 LNHDA and CDR2 SQIVND (reference sequence). This CDR3 is built from 15 residues. Trimming at V came to 6 bases and at J to 6 bases, leaving 6 bases not matched to a gene. The sequenced material came from peripheral blood. The sequence was collected from a woman between 40 and 55 years old with active or convalescent COVID-19. The genes are TRBV19 and TRBJ1-5, with 12 nucleotides matching TRBD1. The CDR3 sequence: CASSQGQGATQPQHF. CDR3 coding DNA: TGTGCCAGTAGCCAGGGACAGGGGGCGACTCAGCCCCAGCATTTT.